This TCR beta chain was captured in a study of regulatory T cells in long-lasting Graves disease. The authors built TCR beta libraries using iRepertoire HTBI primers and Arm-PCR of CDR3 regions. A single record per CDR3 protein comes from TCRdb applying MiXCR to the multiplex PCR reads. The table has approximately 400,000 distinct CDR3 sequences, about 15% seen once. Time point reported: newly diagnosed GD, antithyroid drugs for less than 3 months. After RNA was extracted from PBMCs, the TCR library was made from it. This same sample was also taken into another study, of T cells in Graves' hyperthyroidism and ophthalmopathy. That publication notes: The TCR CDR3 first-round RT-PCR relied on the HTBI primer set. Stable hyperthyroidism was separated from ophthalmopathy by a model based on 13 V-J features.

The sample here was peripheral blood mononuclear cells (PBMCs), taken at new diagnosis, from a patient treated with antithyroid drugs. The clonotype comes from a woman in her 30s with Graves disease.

This chain's CDR3 is CASCRGAVSGTEAFF. The CDR3, as DNA: TGTGCCAGTTGTAGGGGGGCAGTCTCCGGCACTGAAGCTTTCTTT. The rearrangement links TRBV19 to TRBJ1-1, with D tentatively TRBD1 (6 bases). V lost 8 bases and J lost 4, with 20 bases in between. Germline loops: CDR1 LNHDA, CDR2 SQIVND (reference sequence). There are 15 residues in the CDR3.